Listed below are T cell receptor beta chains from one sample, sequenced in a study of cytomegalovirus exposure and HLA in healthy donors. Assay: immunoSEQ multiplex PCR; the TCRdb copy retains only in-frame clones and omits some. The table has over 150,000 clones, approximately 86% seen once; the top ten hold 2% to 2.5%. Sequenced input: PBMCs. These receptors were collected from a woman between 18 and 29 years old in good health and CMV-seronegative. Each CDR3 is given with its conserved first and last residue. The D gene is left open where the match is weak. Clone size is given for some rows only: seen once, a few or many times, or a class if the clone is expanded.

CASSIDGSLYGYTF TGTGCCAGCAGCATCGACGGTAGCCTCTATGGCTACACCTTC - TRBV7-9 - TRBJ1-2
CASSVEGARDEKLFF TGTGCCAGCAGCGTAGAGGGGGCGCGGGATGAAAAACTGTTTTTT TRBD1 TRBV9 - TRBJ1-4
CASSLTALGDRGDQPQHF TGTGCCAGCAGCTTAACCGCACTTGGGGACAGGGGTGATCAGCCCCAGCATTTT TRBD1 TRBV7-8 - TRBJ1-5
CASSYGAGDDLRNEQFF TGTGCCAGCAGCTACGGGGCGGGAGATGATCTGCGGAATGAGCAGTTCTTC TRBD2 TRBV11-2 - TRBJ2-1
CASSLGQGNEKLFF TGCGCCAGCTCGCTGGGGCAGGGTAATGAAAAACTGTTTTTT - TRBV5-1 few TRBJ1-4
CASSIGGRNTEAFF TGTGCCAGTAGTATCGGAGGGCGGAACACTGAAGCTTTCTTT - TRBV19 - TRBJ1-1
CASTGPGTEAFF TGCGCCAGTACAGGGCCGGGGACTGAAGCTTTCTTT - TRBV5-1 - TRBJ1-1
CASSFDPDPGQGNSPLHF TGTGCCAGCAGCTTCGACCCTGACCCGGGACAGGGTAATTCACCCCTCCACTTT TRBD1 TRBV9 - TRBJ1-6
CASSLAGPSTDTQYF TGCGCCAGCAGCTTGGCAGGGCCGAGCACAGATACGCAGTATTTT - TRBV5-1 - TRBJ2-3
CASTLSGGSSPLHF TGTGCCAGTACCCTCAGCGGTGGTAGTTCACCCCTCCACTTT - TRBV19 once TRBJ1-6
CASSQFGGGQPQHF TGCGCCAGCAGCCAATTCGGAGGCGGGCAGCCCCAGCATTTT - TRBV4-3 - TRBJ1-5
CASSPSGTSYEQYF TGTGCCAGCAGCCCTAGCGGGACCTCCTACGAGCAGTACTTC TRBD2 TRBV11-2 - TRBJ2-7
CASSLTSGDTEAFF TGCGCCAGCAGCTTGACCTCCGGGGACACTGAAGCTTTCTTT - TRBV5-1 - TRBJ1-1
CASSGLNEKLFF TGTGCCAGCAGCGGACTTAATGAAAAACTGTTTTTT - TRBV5-4 - TRBJ1-4
CASSLGQLYMNTEAFF TGTGCCAGCAGCCTTGGACAGCTATATATGAACACTGAAGCTTTCTTT - TRBV5-6 - TRBJ1-1
CASSLGSGNPYF TGTGCCAGCAGCTTAGGCTCGGGGAATCCGTACTTC - TRBV7-2 once TRBJ2-4
CASINKVPDRGLNGYTF TGTGCCAGTATAAACAAAGTACCGGACAGGGGGCTTAATGGCTACACCTTC TRBD1 TRBV2 - TRBJ1-2
CASSPEGAGVASGANVLTF TGTGCCAGCAGCCCTGAGGGGGCAGGTGTTGCCTCTGGGGCCAACGTCCTGACTTTC TRBD1 TRBV7-9 - TRBJ2-6
CASSFGASGGSRETQYF TGCGCCAGCAGCTTCGGGGCTAGCGGGGGTAGTAGAGAGACCCAGTACTTC TRBD2 TRBV5-1 - TRBJ2-5
CASSYGTVRDTEAFF TGCGCCAGCAGCTACGGGACAGTGAGGGACACTGAAGCTTTCTTT TRBD1 TRBV5-1 - TRBJ1-1
CASSQVPGLVTTGELFF TGCGCCAGCAGCCAAGTTCCGGGACTAGTGACCACCGGGGAGCTGTTTTTT TRBD2 TRBV4-1 - TRBJ2-2